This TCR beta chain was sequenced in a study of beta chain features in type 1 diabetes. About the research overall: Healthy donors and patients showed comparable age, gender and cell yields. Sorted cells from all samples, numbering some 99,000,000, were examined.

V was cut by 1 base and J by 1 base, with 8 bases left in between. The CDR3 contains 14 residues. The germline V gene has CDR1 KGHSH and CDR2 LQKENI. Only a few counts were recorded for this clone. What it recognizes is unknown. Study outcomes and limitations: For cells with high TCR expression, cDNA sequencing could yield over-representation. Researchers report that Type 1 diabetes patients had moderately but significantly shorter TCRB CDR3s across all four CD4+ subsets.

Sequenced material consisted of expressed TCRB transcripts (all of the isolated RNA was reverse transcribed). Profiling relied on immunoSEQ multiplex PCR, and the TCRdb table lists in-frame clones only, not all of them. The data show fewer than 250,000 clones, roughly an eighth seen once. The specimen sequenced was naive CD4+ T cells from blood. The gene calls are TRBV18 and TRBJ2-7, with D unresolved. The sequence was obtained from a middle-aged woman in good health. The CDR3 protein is CASSPRTKSYEQYF. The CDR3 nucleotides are TGTGCCAGCTCACCACGCACAAAGTCCTACGAGCAGTACTTC.